This T cell receptor beta chain stems from a study of regulatory T cells in long-lasting Graves disease. Time point described: newly diagnosed GD, antithyroid drugs for less than 3 months. Preparation of the TCR library used RNA extracted from PBMCs. The patient group derived from an endocrinology department in Xi'an, China. The germline gives CDR1 SGHTA, CDR2 FQGTGA. This CDR3 is 14 amino acids long. Trimming removed 4 bases from V and 10 bases from J, with 17 bases in between. Assembly of TCR beta libraries relied on iRepertoire HTBI primers together with Arm-PCR of CDR3 regions. In TCRdb, the multiplex PCR reads were re-called with MiXCR into one record per CDR3 protein. The repertoire holds approximately 400,000 distinct CDR3 sequences, with less than 20% as singletons.

The clonotype originates from a female donor with Graves disease. The rearrangement joins TRBV7-3 to TRBJ2-1; D call uncertain. The specimen comprised peripheral blood mononuclear cells (PBMCs), sampled at new diagnosis, from a patient treated with antithyroid drugs. The CDR3 protein is CASSSTGILSEQFF. The CDR3, as DNA: TGTGCCAGCAGCTCCACTGGGATATTGAGCGAGCAGTTCTTC.